This entry features one TCR beta chain sequence. What it recognizes is unknown. TCRdb's table, derived via immunoSEQ multiplex PCR, lists solely in-frame clones and lacks some. This sample has some 250,000 clones; roughly 91% occur once, and the top ten carry approximately 3%. Per the germline V gene, CDR1 is LNHDA and CDR2 is SQIVND (reference sequence). Trimming removed 5 bases from V and 2 bases from J, with 16 bases in between. There are 16 residues in the CDR3. The sample comes from a study of cytomegalovirus exposure and HLA in healthy donors. Study-level findings and limits: Specificity for CMV antigens was confirmed in vitro for a few of the CMV-associated chains.

The sample taken for sequencing was PBMCs. The receptor was isolated from a young woman in good health and CMV-seronegative. The chain employs TRBV19 and TRBJ1-5; weak D call: TRBD1 (6 bases). The CDR3 loop reads CASSAGVGGGNQPQHF. The CDR3 DNA sequence: TGTGCCAGTAGTGCAGGGGTAGGCGGTGGCAATCAGCCCCAGCATTTT.